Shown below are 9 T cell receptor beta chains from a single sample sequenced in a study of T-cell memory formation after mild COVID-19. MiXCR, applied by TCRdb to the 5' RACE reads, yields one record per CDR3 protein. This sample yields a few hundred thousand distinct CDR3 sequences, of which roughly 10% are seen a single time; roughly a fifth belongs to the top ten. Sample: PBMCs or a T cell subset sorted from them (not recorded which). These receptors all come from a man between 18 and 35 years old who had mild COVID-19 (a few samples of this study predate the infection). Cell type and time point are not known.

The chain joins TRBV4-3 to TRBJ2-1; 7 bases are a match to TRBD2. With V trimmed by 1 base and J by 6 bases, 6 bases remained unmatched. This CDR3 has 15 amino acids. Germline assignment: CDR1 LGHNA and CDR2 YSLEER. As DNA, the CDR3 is TGCGCCAGCAGCCAAGGGTTGACTAGCTCCAATGAGCAGTTCTTC. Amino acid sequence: CASSQGLTSSNEQFF.

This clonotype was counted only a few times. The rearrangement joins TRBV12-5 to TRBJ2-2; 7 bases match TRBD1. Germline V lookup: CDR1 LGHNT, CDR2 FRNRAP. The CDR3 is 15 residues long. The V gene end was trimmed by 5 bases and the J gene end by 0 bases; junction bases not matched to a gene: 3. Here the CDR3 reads CASGPGQANTGELFF. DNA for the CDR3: TGTGCTAGTGGTCCCGGACAGGCGAACACCGGGGAGCTGTTTTTT. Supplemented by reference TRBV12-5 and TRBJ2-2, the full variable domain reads DARVTQTPRHKVTEMGQEVTMRCQPILGHNTVFWYRQTMMQGLELLAYFRNRAPLDDSGMPKDRFSAEMPDATLATLKIQPSEPRDSAVYFCASGPGQANTGELFFGEGSRLTVL.

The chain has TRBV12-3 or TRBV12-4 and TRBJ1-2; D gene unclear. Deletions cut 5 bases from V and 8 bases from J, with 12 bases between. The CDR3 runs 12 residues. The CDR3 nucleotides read TGTGCCAGCAGTGTTAGAAGCTTCGGCTACACCTTC. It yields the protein CASSVRSFGYTF.

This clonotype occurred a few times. The CDR3 DNA is TGTGCCAGCAGCCCCCTATCATACAGGTCCATAGCTAACTATGGCTACACCTTC. Translation gives CASSPLSYRSIANYGYTF. This rearrangement joins TRBV14 to TRBJ1-2, with a possible D match to TRBD1 (5 bases). This CDR3 spans 18 amino acids. Germline V CDR1 and CDR2: SGHDN, FVKESK. V was cut by 4 bases and J by 0 bases, with 21 bases left in between.

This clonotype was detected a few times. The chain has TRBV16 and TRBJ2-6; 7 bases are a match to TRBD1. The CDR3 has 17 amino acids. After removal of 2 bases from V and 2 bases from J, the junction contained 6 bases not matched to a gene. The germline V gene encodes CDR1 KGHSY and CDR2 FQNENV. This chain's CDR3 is CASSQEGALTGANVLTF. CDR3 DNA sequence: TGTGCCAGCAGCCAAGAGGGGGCGCTCACTGGGGCCAACGTCCTGACTTTC. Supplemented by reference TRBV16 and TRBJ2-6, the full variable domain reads GEEVAQTPKHLVRGEGQKAKLYCAPIKGHSYVFWYQQVLKNEFKFLISFQNENVFDETGMPKERFSAKCLPNSPCSLEIQATKLEDSAVYFCASSQEGALTGANVLTFGAGSRLTVL.

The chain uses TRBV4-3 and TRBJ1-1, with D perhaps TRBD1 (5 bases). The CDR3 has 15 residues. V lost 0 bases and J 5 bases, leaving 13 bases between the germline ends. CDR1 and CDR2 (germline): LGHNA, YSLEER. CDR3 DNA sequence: TGCGCCAGCAGCCAAGAGGGGCCCAGGGTGACTGAAGCTTTCTTT. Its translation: CASSQEGPRVTEAFF.

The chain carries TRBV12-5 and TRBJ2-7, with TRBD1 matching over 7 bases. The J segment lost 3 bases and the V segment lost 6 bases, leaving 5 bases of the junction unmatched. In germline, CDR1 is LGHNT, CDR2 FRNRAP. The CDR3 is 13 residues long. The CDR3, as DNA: TGTGCTAGTGGAGGGGGCGCGAGCTACGAGCAGTACTTC. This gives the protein CASGGGASYEQYF.

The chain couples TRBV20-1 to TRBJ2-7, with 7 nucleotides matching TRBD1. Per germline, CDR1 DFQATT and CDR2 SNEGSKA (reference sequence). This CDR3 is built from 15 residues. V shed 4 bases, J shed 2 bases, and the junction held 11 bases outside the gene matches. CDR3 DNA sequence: TGCAGTGCTAAGGGGGCACGTTCCGCCACCTACGAGCAGTACGTC. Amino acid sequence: CSAKGARSATYEQYV.

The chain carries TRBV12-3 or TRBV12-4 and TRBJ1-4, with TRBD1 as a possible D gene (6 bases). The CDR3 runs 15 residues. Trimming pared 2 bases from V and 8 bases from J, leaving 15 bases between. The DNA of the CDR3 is TGTGCCAGCAGTTTAAGGAGCAGGGGAGGCGAAAAACTGTTTTTT. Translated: CASSLRSRGGEKLFF.